This T cell receptor (beta chain) was captured by sequencing in a study of blood T cell repertoires in COVID-19. Looked up from germline, CDR1 is SGHKS and CDR2 is YYEKEE (reference sequence). The CDR3 runs 13 residues. J lost 6 bases, V lost 5 bases, and 5 bases had no gene match. The data were produced by immunoSEQ multiplex PCR, yet TCRdb's version contains in-frame clones alone and is incomplete. Seen here are about 400,000 clones, more than 70% observed once, and the top ten hold approximately 1.9%. The V gene is TRBV5-5, the J gene TRBJ2-3; TRBD1 aligns across 8 bases. The TCR sequence derives from a man aged 40-49 years in a cohort exposed to, infected with or recovered from COVID-19 (not recorded which). Sample: PBMCs or T cells enriched from blood (not recorded which). CDR3 loop: CASSAGQEDTQYF. The DNA of the CDR3 is TGTGCCAGCAGTGCGGGACAGGAGGATACGCAGTATTTT.